A single sample is the source of the 26 T cell receptor beta chains below, sequenced in a study of response to subunit inactivated influenza vaccine. TCRdb reanalysed the RT-PCR reads using MiXCR and keeps one entry per CDR3 protein. The data hold roughly 630,000 distinct CDR3 sequences, with about 15% observed a single time. Specimen: PBMCs from blood, collected 14 to 15 days before vaccination. These receptor sequences come from a middle-aged man who received an inactivated influenza vaccine.

In this sample, this clonotype turned up a few times. The J gene is TRBJ1-3, the V gene TRBV6-1; the D gene is possibly TRBD1 (6 bases). CDR1 and CDR2 from the germline V gene are MNHNS and SASEGT. This CDR3 comprises 15 residues. Trimming removed 5 bases from V and 3 bases from J, with 14 bases in between. CDR3 nucleotide sequence: TGTGCCAGCAGTAAGACAGGTTCGGGTGGAAACACCATATATTTT. Encoded protein: CASSKTGSGGNTIYF.

The chain is built from TRBV6-1 and TRBJ2-7; D is unclear. The CDR3 contains 14 residues. Between the trimmed V and J ends, which lost 6 bases and 4 bases, there was a span of 16 bases. The germline V gene has CDR1 MNHNS and CDR2 SASEGT. CDR3 DNA sequence: TGTGCCAGCAGCTTGTCGACCCAAGCTTACGAGCAGTACTTC. Its translation: CASSLSTQAYEQYF.

The chain has TRBV20-1 and TRBJ1-1; D is unclear. Germline-derived CDR1 and CDR2 are DFQATT and SNEGSKA (reference sequence). V lost 6 bases to trimming and J lost 8 bases, with 16 bases between them. The CDR3 loop spans 12 amino acids. In nucleotides, the CDR3 is TGCAGTGCCTATCTACCGGGATCCGAAGCTTTCTTT. Translation: CSAYLPGSEAFF.

This clonotype was found many times. The gene calls are TRBV5-4 and TRBJ1-2, with a tentative D call TRBD1 (6 bases). The CDR3 contains 14 residues. Per the germline V gene, CDR1 is SGHNT and CDR2 is YYREEE (reference sequence). The V gene lost 2 bases and the J gene lost 6 bases, with 14 bases spanning the gap. CDR3 residues: CASSLDGGADGYTF. CDR3 DNA: TGTGCCAGCAGCTTAGACGGGGGCGCCGATGGCTACACCTTC.

This chain links TRBV14 with TRBJ2-2, with D uncertain. This CDR3 spans 14 amino acids. The V end was cut by 4 bases, the J end by 5 bases, with 11 bases between. CDR1 is SGHDN, CDR2 FVKESK, per germline. The DNA of the CDR3 is TGTGCCAGCAGCCGCCTTTCCGGGACCGGGGAGCTGTTTTTT. This translates into CASSRLSGTGELFF. The whole variable domain, filled in from reference TRBV14 and TRBJ2-2, reads EAGVTQFPSHSVIEKGQTVTLRCDPISGHDNLYWYRRVMGKEIKFLLHFVKESKQDESGMPNNRFLAERTGGTYSTLKVQPAELEDSGVYFCASSRLSGTGELFFGEGSRLTVL.

This clonotype came up a few times. V is TRBV29-1 and J is TRBJ2-3; a weak D match, TRBD2 (6 bases). The germline V gene encodes CDR1 SQVTM and CDR2 ANQGSEA. This CDR3 contains 12 residues. V was trimmed by 4 bases and J by 6 bases, leaving 11 bases between them. As DNA, the CDR3 is TGCAGCGTTGGCCGGGGGAGGGATACGCAGTATTTT. Translated: CSVGRGRDTQYF.

This clonotype was picked up a small number of times. The rearrangement joins TRBV12-3 or TRBV12-4 to TRBJ2-4, with D possibly matching TRBD2 (6 bases). Between the trimmed V and J ends, which lost 4 bases and 0 bases, there was a span of 13 bases. The CDR3 is made up of 16 amino acids. The CDR3 nucleotides read TGTGCCAGCAGTTCACCGGGACTGGTAGCCAAAAACATTCAGTACTTC. Its translation is CASSSPGLVAKNIQYF.

This clonotype was recorded a few times. The CDR3 DNA is TGCGCCAGCAGCGTGGCGCCCTCGGGAGATAGTGGCTACACCTTC. Encoded protein: CASSVAPSGDSGYTF. J is TRBJ1-2 and V is TRBV5-1, with D hard to call. Per the germline V gene, CDR1 is SGHRS and CDR2 is YFSETQ. Trimming left V 4 bases short and J 7 bases short, with 20 bases between. The length of the CDR3 is 15 residues.

The chain employs TRBV10-3 and TRBJ2-5; possible D gene TRBD1, 5 bases. Germline V gene data show CDR1 as ENHRY and CDR2 as SYGVKD. Trimming pared 6 bases from V and 3 bases from J, leaving 14 bases between. The CDR3 extends over 14 amino acids. CDR3 nucleotides: TGTGCCATCAGGCCTCAGGGTAGTGAAGAGACCCAGTACTTC. It translates to CAIRPQGSEETQYF.

The chain joins TRBV7-9 to TRBJ1-2; no firm D call. The CDR3 is made up of 13 amino acids. Germline CDR1 reads SEHNR; CDR2 reads FQNEAQ (reference sequence). V was pared by 3 bases and J by 5 bases, with 10 bases between. This chain's CDR3 is CASSLASEYGYTF. The CDR3 DNA sequence: TGTGCCAGCAGCTTGGCGAGCGAATATGGCTACACCTTC.

This clonotype was observed a few times. This chain links TRBV6-1 with TRBJ2-2; 9 positions agree with TRBD1. V lost 5 bases, J lost 4 bases, and 11 bases stayed unmatched. The germline V gene encodes CDR1 MNHNS and CDR2 SASEGT. The CDR3 extends over 17 amino acids. The CDR3 reads CASSLPFGTGSTGELFF. The CDR3 DNA reads TGTGCCAGCAGTCTCCCTTTCGGGACAGGGTCCACCGGGGAGCTGTTTTTT.

There are a few counts of this clonotype. One base away lies a much larger clone, so this may be a sequencing read error. CDR3 loop: CASTRWSGELFF. CDR3 sequence (DNA): TGTGCCAGTACTAGGTGGTCCGGGGAGCTGTTTTTT. The chain uses TRBV28 and TRBJ2-2; D might be TRBD2 (5 bases). Trimming removed 9 bases from V and 6 bases from J, with 11 bases in between. The CDR3 totals 12 residues. Germline V gene lookup returns CDR1 MDHEN and CDR2 SYDVKM.

A few counts support this clonotype. The genes are TRBV6-6 and TRBJ1-2; no clear D gene. V was clipped by 2 bases and J by 2 bases, with 6 bases between them. Germline V gives CDR1 MNHNY, CDR2 SVGAGI (reference sequence). The CDR3 extends over 13 amino acids. The CDR3 sequence is CASSYRENYGYTF. CDR3 nucleotide sequence: TGTGCCAGCAGTTACCGGGAAAACTATGGCTACACCTTC.

The chain employs TRBV7-9 and TRBJ1-2; D gene ambiguous. The germline gives CDR1 SEHNR, CDR2 FQNEAQ (reference sequence). This CDR3 is built from 16 residues. Deletions cut 5 bases from V and 5 bases from J, with 21 bases between. DNA for the CDR3: TGTGCCAGCAGCGACAAGGACCTCCCCTGGCTTTATGGCTACACCTTC. This encodes CASSDKDLPWLYGYTF.

V and J are TRBV5-1 and TRBJ2-7; 7 bases map to TRBD1. The CDR3 length is 14 residues. The germline gives CDR1 SGHRS, CDR2 YFSETQ. V gave up 6 bases and J gave up 1 base; unmatched junction bases: 7. As DNA, the CDR3 is TGCGCCAGCAAGCTCCAGGGGGATTCCTACGAGCAGTACTTC. Residues: CASKLQGDSYEQYF.

This clonotype has more than one count but fewer than ten. The chain uses TRBV18 and TRBJ2-2; 11 nucleotides line up with TRBD2. From germline, CDR1 is KGHSH and CDR2 LQKENI. The CDR3 has 16 amino acids. The V and J ends lost 2 bases and 4 bases, in that order; junction bases with no gene match: 3. The CDR3: CASSPVGLAGTGELFF. The CDR3 DNA sequence: TGTGCCAGCTCACCAGTAGGACTAGCGGGCACCGGGGAGCTGTTTTTT.

This clonotype was picked up a small number of times. J is TRBJ2-7 and V is TRBV28, with 8 bases identical to TRBD1. The CDR3 loop spans 15 amino acids. After removal of 6 bases from V and 3 bases from J, the junction contained 10 bases not matched to a gene. Per the germline V gene, CDR1 is MDHEN and CDR2 is SYDVKM. The CDR3 nucleotides read TGTGCCAGCAGGATGGTGGACAGGGCCTACTACGAGCAGTACTTC. Translating it yields CASRMVDRAYYEQYF. Filled out from reference TRBV28 and TRBJ2-7, the complete variable domain reads DVKVTQSSRYLVKRTGEKVFLECVQDMDHENMFWYRQDPGLGLRLIYFSYDVKMKEKGDIPEGYSVSREKKERFSLILESASTNQTSMYLCASRMVDRAYYEQYFGPGTRLTVT.

V and J are TRBV12-3 or TRBV12-4 and TRBJ1-1; a weak D match, TRBD1 (5 bases). Trimming shortened V by 6 bases and J by 4 bases, and 12 bases separated the two germline ends. This CDR3 contains 13 residues. The DNA of the CDR3 is TGTGCCAGCAGGACCGGGACGGGCACTGAAGCTTTCTTT. Translation: CASRTGTGTEAFF.

A word on this clonotype: A clone one base away is much larger, so this may be a read error. The V call is TRBV11-2, the J call TRBJ1-4; TRBD1 aligns across 7 bases. Looked up from germline, CDR1 is SGHAT and CDR2 is FQNNGV. CDR3 length: 14 residues. CDR3 region: CVSSLARTGEKLFF. CDR3 sequence (DNA): TGTGTCAGCAGCTTAGCCAGGACAGGCGAAAAACTGTTTTTT.

The sample holds a few counts of this clonotype. This sequence joins TRBV12-3 or TRBV12-4 and TRBJ2-6; D is unresolved. Trimming left V 6 bases short and J 1 base short, with 7 bases between. The CDR3 runs to 14 residues. CDR3: CASSHTSGANVLTF. DNA for the CDR3: TGTGCCAGCAGCCATACATCTGGGGCCAACGTCCTGACTTTC.

V and J are TRBV24-1 and TRBJ1-5; D is unclear. CDR1 is KGHDR and CDR2 is SFDVKD in the germline V gene. CDR3 length: 16 amino acids. The germline V and J ends were trimmed by 8 bases and 2 bases, with 18 bases remaining between them. The CDR3 DNA reads TGTGCCACCATCAATACCGCTGGGCGAGGCAATCAGCCCCAGCATTTT. Its protein is CATINTAGRGNQPQHF.

CDR3 sequence (DNA): TGTGCCAGCAGCTTAGAGGTCTCTACGGCCTATGGCTACACCTTC. This sequence encodes CASSLEVSTAYGYTF. The V call is TRBV7-8, the J call TRBJ1-2; no firm D call. With 1 base removed from V and 4 bases from J, the gap between germline ends came to 13 bases. This CDR3 comprises 15 residues. Germline V CDR1 and CDR2: SGHVS, FQNEAQ.

The chain is built from TRBV20-1 and TRBJ2-7; TRBD2 agrees at 9 bases. Trimming removed 4 bases from V and 4 bases from J; junction bases left unmatched: 5. There are 13 residues in the CDR3. Germline V gives CDR1 DFQATT, CDR2 SNEGSKA (reference sequence). The CDR3 nucleotides read TGCAGTGCTATAGCGGGAGTAAAGTACGAGCAGTACTTC. It specifies CSAIAGVKYEQYF.

The V call is TRBV5-1, the J call TRBJ2-1, with 7 bases that match TRBD2. Germline CDR1 SGHRS, CDR2 YFSETQ. The CDR3 is 14 amino acids. Trimming took 4 bases from V and 4 from J; bases not matched to a gene: 5. CDR3 nucleotide sequence: TGCGCCAGCAGCAACCATAGCGGGTACAATGAGCAGTTCTTC. This encodes CASSNHSGYNEQFF.

The chain recombines TRBV28 with TRBJ2-4, with TRBD2 matching 9 bases. Germline CDR1 is MDHEN and CDR2 is SYDVKM. CDR3 size: 14 residues. V shed 5 bases, J shed 9 bases, and the junction held 8 bases outside the gene matches. This CDR3 reads CASSAVLAGIIQYF. CDR3 nucleotides: TGTGCCAGCAGTGCCGTTCTAGCGGGGATCATTCAGTACTTC.

In its sample, this clonotype was seen a few times. The chain couples TRBV20-1 to TRBJ1-5; D is perhaps TRBD1 (6 bases). This CDR3 has 13 residues. Trimming shortened V by 3 bases and J by 3 bases, and 9 bases separated the two germline ends. Germline values: CDR1 DFQATT, CDR2 SNEGSKA (reference sequence). The CDR3 nucleotides are TGCAGTGCTAGGGGGGGGCTCAATCAGCCCCAGCATTTT. Protein product: CSARGGLNQPQHF.